A selection of T cell receptor beta chains follows, all from one sample in a study of T-cell memory formation after mild COVID-19. One entry per CDR3 protein, called by TCRdb with MiXCR from the 5' RACE reads. The top ten clones hold about a fifth of a sample with around 390,000 distinct CDR3 sequences, approximately 15% of them seen once. Sequenced material: PBMCs or a T cell subset sorted from them (not recorded which). The receptors derive from a man younger than 35 who had mild COVID-19 (a few samples of this study predate the infection). Cell type and time point are not known. CDR3s include the opening cysteine and the closing phenylalanine or tryptophan. A D gene is named only where the DNA matches it firmly. Expanded clones get a size class; other rows say once, few or many, or leave the size out.

>TRBV9|TRBJ2-1|few|TRBD1
TGTGCCAGCAGCGTAGTCCCGCAGGGGGCGAGGAATGAGCAGTTCTTC
CASSVVPQGARNEQFF
>TRBV5-1|TRBJ2-3|few|NA
TGCGCCAGCAGCTTGGCAGGGAACACAGATACGCAGTATTTT
CASSLAGNTDTQYF
>TRBV7-2|TRBJ2-6|NA|NA
TGTGCCAGCAGCTCGGACTCTGGGGCCAACGTCCTGACTTTC
CASSSDSGANVLTF
>TRBV6-5|TRBJ1-6|NA|TRBD1
TGTGCCAGCAGTTTCGGGACAGATTCACCCCTCCACTTT
CASSFGTDSPLHF
>TRBV24-1|TRBJ2-5|NA|NA
TGTGCCACCAGTGATTCGGGGGGCGCAGGAGAGACCCAGTACTTC
CATSDSGGAGETQYF
>TRBV7-2|TRBJ2-3|few|NA
TGTGCCAGCAGCTTAGAGTTCGGATTTACAGATACGCAGTATTTT
CASSLEFGFTDTQYF
>TRBV18|TRBJ1-2|few|NA
TGTGCCAGCTCACCGACACTGGGGGGCTACACCTTC
CASSPTLGGYTF
>TRBV11-2|TRBJ2-3|many|NA
TGTGCCAGCAGCTTAGGGGCGAGCCTGTCCACAGATACGCAGTATTTT
CASSLGASLSTDTQYF
>TRBV6-1|TRBJ2-5|NA|NA
TGTGCCAGCGTCACAGGACAAGAGACCCAGTACTTC
CASVTGQETQYF
>TRBV4-3|TRBJ2-5|NA|TRBD2
TGCGCCAGCAGCCAAGGTCCGGGCGGGGGCCAAGAGACCCAGTACTTC
CASSQGPGGGQETQYF
>TRBV5-1|TRBJ1-4|NA|NA
TGCGCCAGCAGCGACGGACAGCCAAATGAAAAACTGTTTTTT
CASSDGQPNEKLFF
>TRBV6-5|TRBJ2-2|many|NA
TGTGCCAGCAGTTCCGGGACGGCGAACACCGGGGAGCTGTTTTTT
CASSSGTANTGELFF
>TRBV7-6|TRBJ1-2|many|TRBD1
TGTGCCAGCAGCTTAGGGGGACAGGGAGACTACACCTTC
CASSLGGQGDYTF
>TRBV28|TRBJ2-1|few|NA
TGTGCCAGCAGCCTGGGGGTAGAAAATGAGCAGTTCTTC
CASSLGVENEQFF
>TRBV7-9|TRBJ2-3|many|TRBD1
TGTGCCAGCAGCTTGACAGGGAGCACAGATACGCAGTATTTT
CASSLTGSTDTQYF
>TRBV24-1|TRBJ1-5|many|TRBD1
TGTGCCACCAGTGGGACAGGCGTCGGCAATCAGCCCCAGCATTTT
CATSGTGVGNQPQHF
>TRBV6-5|TRBJ1-2|few|NA
TGTGCCAGCCGGAAGGGGACGAGCTATGGCTACACCTTC
CASRKGTSYGYTF
>TRBV18|TRBJ1-6|few|NA
TGTGCCAGCTCACCTACAGAACAAAATTCACCCCTCCACTTT
CASSPTEQNSPLHF
>TRBV11-2|TRBJ2-1|NA|NA
TGTGCCAGCAGCTTGACTCCCCCTTACAATGAGCAGTTCTTC
CASSLTPPYNEQFF
>TRBV7-8|TRBJ2-7|few|NA
TGTGCCAGCAGCTTAGGGAACAGGTACGAGCAGTACTTC
CASSLGNRYEQYF
>TRBV20-1|TRBJ2-7|NA|NA
TGCAGTGCTAGAGCCCCCCCCACCTACGAGCAGTACTTC
CSARAPPTYEQYF
>TRBV2|TRBJ1-2|few|NA
TGTGCCAGCAGTGAAGTCGGGGCTTCCCTGGGCTACACCTTC
CASSEVGASLGYTF
>TRBV27|TRBJ1-6|few|NA
TGTGCCAGCAGCAACACTCCCGGGGGTTCACCCCTCCACTTT
CASSNTPGGSPLHF
>TRBV7-9|TRBJ2-5|NA|NA
TGTGCCAGCAGCAACCAGGGGGAGACCCAGTACTTC
CASSNQGETQYF
>TRBV6-6|TRBJ2-7|NA|TRBD2
TGTGCCAGCAGCGCTCGGACTAGCGGGGGCCAAGAGCAGTACTTC
CASSARTSGGQEQYF
>TRBV28|TRBJ2-5|NA|NA
TGTGCCAGCAGTTTACCCGTGGGGGAGACCCAGTACTTC
CASSLPVGETQYF
>TRBV12-3/TRBV12-4|TRBJ1-6|NA|NA
TGTGCCAGCAGTTTTCGACACCGGACTAATTCACCCCTCCACTTT
CASSFRHRTNSPLHF
>TRBV27|TRBJ1-1|NA|TRBD1
TGTGCCAGCAGTAGAAAGGGGGCCCAGAACACTGAAGCTTTCTTT
CASSRKGAQNTEAFF
>TRBV5-1|TRBJ1-1|many|NA
TGCGCCAGCATGCGGCAGGTGAACACTGAAGCTTTCTTT
CASMRQVNTEAFF
>TRBV7-3|TRBJ2-2|NA|NA
TGTGCCAGCAGCCCTCAAGCAGGGCCCGCGGGCACCGGGGAGCTGTTTTTT
CASSPQAGPAGTGELFF
>TRBV5-1|TRBJ1-4|NA|TRBD1
TGCGCCAGCAGCTTTAACCTCCCGGGACAGGGGACGGAAAAACTGTTTTTT
CASSFNLPGQGTEKLFF
>TRBV15|TRBJ2-1|NA|NA
TGTGCCACCAGCAGAGGATCGGACAGGGAGGGCAATGAGCAGTTCTTC
CATSRGSDREGNEQFF
>TRBV6-5|TRBJ2-1|NA|TRBD2
TGTGCCAGCAGTCCCGGGGGGGCCGGAGGGAATGAGCAGTTCTTC
CASSPGGAGGNEQFF
>TRBV7-9|TRBJ1-4|NA|TRBD1
TGTGCCAGCAGCCCGTCGGACAGGGGACGAGAAAAACTGTTTTTT
CASSPSDRGREKLFF
>TRBV14|TRBJ2-1|many|TRBD2
TGTGCCAGCAGCCCGCAGCGGGGGATCGATGAGCAGTTCTTC
CASSPQRGIDEQFF
>TRBV12-3/TRBV12-4|TRBJ1-4|NA|NA
TGTGCCAGCAGTTTGGGGAGGGGTCGTGAAAAACTGTTTTTT
CASSLGRGREKLFF
>TRBV24-1|TRBJ2-2|NA|TRBD1
TGTGCCACCAGTGCACAGGGGGCGGGCACCGGGGAGCTGTTTTTT
CATSAQGAGTGELFF
>TRBV11-3|TRBJ2-3|few|TRBD2
TGTGCCAGCCCTGGCGGCTTAGCGGGGGGGCTAGGACTGAGGTATTTT
CASPGGLAGGLGLRYF
>TRBV7-2|TRBJ2-1|few|NA
TGTGCCAGCAGCTTAGCCTTCTCGAGCTCCTACAATGAGCAGTTCTTC
CASSLAFSSSYNEQFF
>TRBV19|TRBJ1-1|NA|NA
TGTGCCAGTAGCCCGATTAGGGGGGCTGAAGCTTTCTTT
CASSPIRGAEAFF
>TRBV6-6|TRBJ2-1|few|TRBD2
TGTGCCAGCAGTTATGTCGGGACTAGCGGGGGGTACAATGAGCAGTTCTTC
CASSYVGTSGGYNEQFF
>TRBV29-1|TRBJ1-2|few|TRBD1
TGCAGCGTCCGGGACAGACTTGAAGGCTACACCTTC
CSVRDRLEGYTF
>TRBV24-1|TRBJ1-3|few|NA
TGTGCCACCAGTGTGGTTGGCTCTGGAAACACCATATATTTT
CATSVVGSGNTIYF
>TRBV5-1|TRBJ2-3|NA|NA
TGCGCCAGCAGCTTGGGGGTAGGTCGCGGGGATACGCAGTATTTT
CASSLGVGRGDTQYF
>TRBV27|TRBJ2-5|NA|TRBD1
TGTGCCAGCAGTCACTGGACAGGGCGGGAGACCCAGTACTTC
CASSHWTGRETQYF
>TRBV4-1|TRBJ2-2|NA|TRBD1
TGCGCCAGCAGCCAAGAAGGCCCGGGACAGGGGATTACCGGGGAGCTGTTTTTT
CASSQEGPGQGITGELFF